Listed here are 24 T cell receptor beta chains from one sample, sequenced in a study of cytomegalovirus exposure and HLA in healthy donors. Clones were read by immunoSEQ multiplex PCR, and TCRdb kept only the in-frame ones, dropping some. The data show 82,000 or so clones, 93% seen once. Material: PBMCs. All receptors derive from a man aged 18 to 29 in good health and CMV-seronegative.

A few counts support this clone. This chain uses TRBV4-1 with TRBJ1-4; perhaps TRBD1 as D (5 bases). Germline V gives CDR1 MGHRA, CDR2 YSYEKL. This CDR3 has 15 residues. V lost 0 bases, J lost 7 bases, and 12 bases lay in between. CDR3 coding DNA: TGCGCCAGCAGCCAAGAGGGGCAAGGATTTGAAAAACTGTTTTTT. Residues: CASSQEGQGFEKLFF.

The chain joins TRBV11-3 to TRBJ1-1; D is undetermined. Germline V gene data show CDR1 as SGHNT and CDR2 as YENEEA. The CDR3 covers 13 residues. Trimming left V 5 bases short and J 1 base short, with 8 bases between. The CDR3 here is CASSGQENTEAFF. The CDR3 region has the DNA TGTGCCAGCAGCGGGCAGGAGAACACTGAAGCTTTCTTT.

V and J are TRBV30 and TRBJ2-1; TRBD2 is a possible D gene (5 bases). V was trimmed by 0 bases and J by 9 bases, leaving 6 bases between them. In germline, CDR1 is GTSNPN, CDR2 SVGIG (reference sequence). The CDR3 covers 11 residues. Here the CDR3 DNA reads TGTGCCTGGAGTGTACTAGGTGAGCAGTTCTTC. It specifies CAWSVLGEQFF.

J is TRBJ2-5 and V is TRBV15; 10 bases are a match to TRBD1. The germline V gene encodes CDR1 LNHNV and CDR2 YYDKDF (reference sequence). V was pared by 0 bases and J by 5 bases, with 3 bases of the junction left unmatched. CDR3 length: 15 amino acids. The CDR3 reads CATSRDRGQGETQYF. The CDR3 nucleotides read TGTGCCACCAGCAGAGATCGGGGACAGGGGGAGACCCAGTACTTC. The full variable domain, rest sourced from reference TRBV15 and TRBJ2-5, is DAMVIQNPRYQVTQFGKPVTLSCSQTLNHNVMYWYQQKSSQAPKLLFHYYDKDFNNEADTPDNFQSRRPNTSFCFLDIRSPGLGDTAMYLCATSRDRGQGETQYFGPGTRLLVL.

This clone has only one observation. The chain combines TRBV29-1 with TRBJ1-2; D unclear. Trimming removed 4 bases at V and 0 bases at J, with 6 bases between. This CDR3 spans 12 amino acids. Germline CDR1 and CDR2: SQVTM and ANQGSEA. The CDR3 here is CSVGGTNYGYTF. In DNA form, the CDR3 reads TGCAGCGTTGGAGGGACTAACTATGGCTACACCTTC.

This chain connects TRBV7-2 to TRBJ1-6; D unclear. Between the trimmed V and J ends, which lost 1 base and 8 bases, there was a span of 12 bases. Germline V lookup: CDR1 SGHTA, CDR2 FQGNSA. CDR3 size: 15 residues. The DNA of the CDR3 is TGTGCCAGCAGCTTAGTGGGAGGGATCGATTCACCCCTCCACTTT. Its translation is CASSLVGGIDSPLHF.

The chain employs TRBV11-3 and TRBJ1-1, with D possibly TRBD1 on 6 matching bases. Trimming shortened V by 5 bases and J by 5 bases, and 15 bases separated the two germline ends. The germline V gene has CDR1 SGHNT and CDR2 YENEEA. The CDR3 runs to 14 residues. The CDR3, as DNA: TGTGCCAGCAGCAGACAGGCGGTAGGAACTGAAGCTTTCTTT. Its translation: CASSRQAVGTEAFF.

V and J are TRBV5-6 and TRBJ1-2; D is perhaps TRBD1 (6 bases). V lost 6 bases to trimming and J lost 5 bases, with 29 bases between them. CDR1 and CDR2 (germline): SGHDT, YYEEEE. CDR3 length: 18 residues. CDR3 in DNA: TGTGCCAGCAACTTACACTTGGACAGCCTATTTACCAGTTATGGCTACACCTTC. It is translated as CASNLHLDSLFTSYGYTF. Drawing the rest from reference TRBV5-6 and TRBJ1-2, the complete variable domain is DAGVTQSPTHLIKTRGQQVTLRCSPKSGHDTVSWYQQALGQGPQFIFQYYEEEERQRGNFPDRFSGHQFPNYSSELNVNALLLGDSALYLCASNLHLDSLFTSYGYTFGSGTRLTVV.

This sequence joins TRBV4-1 and TRBJ2-7; TRBD1 aligns across 10 bases. Trimming cost V 4 bases and J 2 bases; bases outside gene matches: 5. This CDR3 is 15 amino acids long. From germline, CDR1 is MGHRA and CDR2 YSYEKL. The chain's CDR3 is CASSPGGTGAYEQYF. DNA for the CDR3: TGCGCCAGCAGCCCCGGGGGGACAGGGGCCTACGAGCAGTACTTC.

This chain connects TRBV18 to TRBJ2-7; TRBD2 agrees at 13 bases. This CDR3 comprises 16 residues. The germline CDR1 and CDR2 sequences are KGHSH and LQKENI. J lost 6 bases, V lost 2 bases, and 7 bases had no gene match. The CDR3 is CASSPTLAGGRPEQYF. In nucleotides, the CDR3 is TGTGCCAGCTCACCAACACTAGCGGGAGGGCGACCCGAGCAGTACTTC.

The chain uses TRBV18 and TRBJ1-1; 8 nucleotides line up with TRBD1. Germline assignment: CDR1 KGHSH and CDR2 LQKENI. With V trimmed by 6 bases and J by 4 bases, 7 bases remained unmatched. The CDR3 spans 14 residues. The CDR3 spells CASSQRTGGTEAFF. As DNA, the CDR3 is TGTGCCAGCTCCCAAAGAACAGGGGGCACTGAAGCTTTCTTT.

The chain has TRBV27 and TRBJ1-1, with D possibly being TRBD1 (5 bases). The CDR3 sequence is 15 residues long. The ends were cut back, 2 bases at V and 1 base at J, with 11 bases in the middle. Germline assignment: CDR1 MNHEY and CDR2 SMNVEV (reference sequence). DNA of the CDR3: TGTGCCAGCAGTTTAACAGCGACAGCGAACACTGAAGCTTTCTTT. This sequence encodes CASSLTATANTEAFF.

The chain links TRBV5-4 to TRBJ1-2; TRBD1 matches at 10 bases. CDR1 SGHNT and CDR2 YYREEE come from the germline V gene (reference sequence). The CDR3 consists of 15 residues. Germline trimming cut 1 base from V and 5 bases from J; bases unmatched to any gene: 5. Here the CDR3 reads CASSLPGQGIYGYTF. In nucleotides, the CDR3 is TGTGCCAGCAGCTTGCCGGGACAGGGGATATATGGCTACACCTTC.

The chain combines TRBV5-5 with TRBJ1-1; D possibly corresponds to TRBD1 (6 bases). This CDR3 is 15 amino acids long. V was pared by 0 bases and J by 3 bases, with 12 bases between. Germline CDR1 reads SGHKS; CDR2 reads YYEKEE (reference sequence). The CDR3 spells CASSLGEGVHTEAFF. CDR3 DNA: TGTGCCAGCAGCTTGGGGGAGGGGGTGCACACTGAAGCTTTCTTT. The full variable domain, completed using reference TRBV5-5 and TRBJ1-1, is DAGVTQSPTHLIKTRGQQVTLRCSPISGHKSVSWYQQVLGQGPQFIFQYYEKEERGRGNFPDRFSARQFPNYSSELNVNALLLGDSALYLCASSLGEGVHTEAFFGQGTRLTVV.

The J gene is TRBJ2-7, the V gene TRBV5-1; D may be TRBD1 (5 bases). The CDR3 sequence is 15 residues long. Trimming shortened V by 1 base and J by 2 bases, and 13 bases separated the two germline ends. The germline V gene encodes CDR1 SGHRS and CDR2 YFSETQ. CDR3 DNA sequence: TGCGCCAGCAGCTTGAGATCGGACATTGCCTACGAGCAGTACTTC. It encodes CASSLRSDIAYEQYF.

The chain uses TRBV2 and TRBJ2-6; tentative D call: TRBD2 (6 bases). V was pared by 3 bases and J by 0 bases, with 6 bases between. The CDR3 is 15 residues long. Germline V gene lookup returns CDR1 SNHLY and CDR2 FYNNEI. CDR3 protein: CASSEEGSGANVLTF. The DNA of the CDR3 is TGTGCCAGCAGTGAGGAGGGCTCTGGGGCCAACGTCCTGACTTTC.

The DNA of the CDR3 is TGCGCCAGCAGCCAAGATCCTAGCGGGGCCGCCTACGAGCAGTACTTC. It specifies CASSQDPSGAAYEQYF. The gene calls are TRBV4-3 and TRBJ2-7; the match to TRBD2 covers 9 bases. This CDR3 has 16 amino acids. Per germline, CDR1 LGHNA and CDR2 YSLEER. The V gene end was trimmed by 0 bases and the J gene end by 2 bases; junction bases not matched to a gene: 5.

The J gene is TRBJ2-3, the V gene TRBV4-1; D gene unclear. The CDR3 is made up of 15 amino acids. Per germline, CDR1 MGHRA and CDR2 YSYEKL. The V end was cut by 4 bases, the J end by 0 bases, with 11 bases between. This CDR3 is CASSLYSTSTDTQYF. In DNA form, the CDR3 reads TGCGCCAGCAGCCTGTATTCTACTAGCACAGATACGCAGTATTTT.

In the case of this clone: The sample contains more than one DNA sequence encoding this CDR3. The chain recombines TRBV7-2 with TRBJ1-5, with TRBD1 matching 7 bases. The CDR3 is 13 amino acids. V was clipped by 4 bases and J by 4 bases; unmatched bases: 1. The V gene's germline CDR1 is SGHTA and CDR2 FQGNSA. The CDR3 sequence is CASSYRGNQPQHF. CDR3 coding DNA: TGTGCCAGCAGCTACAGGGGAAATCAGCCCCAGCATTTT.

V is TRBV27 and J is TRBJ2-5, with TRBD1 identical over 10 bases. V gave up 4 bases and J gave up 4 bases; unmatched junction bases: 12. The CDR3 runs to 17 residues. Germline V gives CDR1 MNHEY, CDR2 SMNVEV (reference sequence). The CDR3 is CASSSVTLGQGRETQYF. The CDR3 DNA reads as TGTGCCAGCAGTTCCGTAACCCTGGGACAGGGGAGAGAGACCCAGTACTTC.

DNA for the CDR3: TGTGCCAGCAGCTCTCTACTCCGGGACACCCGAAACTATGGCTACACCTTC. This codes for CASSSLLRDTRNYGYTF. This chain uses TRBV7-9 with TRBJ1-2, with D perhaps TRBD1 (6 bases). This CDR3 is built from 17 residues. The V end lost 4 bases, the J end lost 2 bases, and 20 bases lay between the germline ends. The V gene's germline CDR1 is SEHNR and CDR2 FQNEAQ (reference sequence).

This clone has only one observation. The chain joins TRBV5-5 to TRBJ2-3, with TRBD2 matching over 12 bases. J was trimmed by 2 bases and V by 2 bases; bases with no gene match: 12. CDR3 length: 19 residues. Per the germline V gene, CDR1 is SGHKS and CDR2 is YYEKEE (reference sequence). This CDR3 is CASSFGLAGPQPNTDTQYF. Written as DNA, the CDR3 is TGTGCCAGCAGCTTCGGACTAGCGGGACCCCAACCAAACACAGATACGCAGTATTTT. Full variable domain (outside the CDR3, taken from reference TRBV5-5 and TRBJ2-3): DAGVTQSPTHLIKTRGQQVTLRCSPISGHKSVSWYQQVLGQGPQFIFQYYEKEERGRGNFPDRFSARQFPNYSSELNVNALLLGDSALYLCASSFGLAGPQPNTDTQYFGPGTRLTVL.

This rearrangement joins TRBV5-1 to TRBJ2-2; possibly TRBD1 for D (5 bases). V was clipped by 5 bases and J by 1 base, with 15 bases between them. The germline gives CDR1 SGHRS, CDR2 YFSETQ. CDR3 length: 16 residues. The CDR3 reads CASRSSGILNTGELFF. In DNA form, the CDR3 reads TGCGCCAGCAGGTCCTCAGGGATTTTGAACACCGGGGAGCTGTTTTTT. Full variable domain (rest looked up from reference TRBV5-1 and TRBJ2-2): KAGVTQTPRYLIKTRGQQVTLSCSPISGHRSVSWYQQTPGQGLQFLFEYFSETQRNKGNFPGRFSGRQFSNSRSEMNVSTLELGDSALYLCASRSSGILNTGELFFGEGSRLTVL.

The genes are TRBV30 and TRBJ1-2; D is ambiguous. Germline V gives CDR1 GTSNPN, CDR2 SVGIG (reference sequence). This CDR3 spans 13 amino acids. The ends were cut back, 7 bases at V and 7 bases at J, with 19 bases in the middle. CDR3 sequence (DNA): TGTGCCTTCCTCCCGTCCCCTGTGAGTGGCTACACCTTC. It translates to CAFLPSPVSGYTF.